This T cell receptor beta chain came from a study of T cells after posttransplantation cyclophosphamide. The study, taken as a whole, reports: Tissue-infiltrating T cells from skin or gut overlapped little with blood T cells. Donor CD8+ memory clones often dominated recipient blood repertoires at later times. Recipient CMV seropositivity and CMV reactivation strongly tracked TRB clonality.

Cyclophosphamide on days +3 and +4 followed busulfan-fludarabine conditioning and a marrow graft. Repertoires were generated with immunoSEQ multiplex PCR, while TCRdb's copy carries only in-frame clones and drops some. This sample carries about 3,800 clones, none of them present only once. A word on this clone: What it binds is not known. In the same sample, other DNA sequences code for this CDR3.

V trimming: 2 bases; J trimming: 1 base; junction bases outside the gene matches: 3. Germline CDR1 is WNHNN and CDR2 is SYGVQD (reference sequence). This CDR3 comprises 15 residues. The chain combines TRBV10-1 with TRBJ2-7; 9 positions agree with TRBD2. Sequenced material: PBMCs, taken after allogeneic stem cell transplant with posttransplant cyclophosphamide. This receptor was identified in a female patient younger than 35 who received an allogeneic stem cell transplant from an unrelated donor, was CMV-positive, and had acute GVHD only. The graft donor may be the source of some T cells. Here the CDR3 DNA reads TGCGCCAGCAGTGAGACTAGCGGGCCTTCCTACGAGCAGTACTTC. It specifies CASSETSGPSYEQYF.